This T cell receptor (beta chain) stems from a study of T cell responses to AZD1222 COVID-19 vaccine. Sequenced by immunoSEQ multiplex PCR; TCRdb stores in-frame clones only, minus some. Of roughly 80,000 clones listed, 90% are singletons. This CDR3 region has 17 residues. The germline gives CDR1 KGHDR, CDR2 SFDVKD. Losses at the gene ends were 3 bases for V and 3 bases for J; bases not matched to a gene: 6. The rearrangement links TRBV24-1 to TRBJ2-2; 10 bases fit TRBD2. The origin of this receptor is an adult who received the AZD1222 COVID-19 vaccine. The specimen was peripheral blood, collected 28 days after the second AZD1222 dose. In DNA, the CDR3 is TGTGCCACCAGTGATCTCAAGCGGGGGGGCGACACCGGGGAGCTGTTTTTT. It codes for CATSDLKRGGDTGELFF.